This TCR beta chain is from a study of OX40 agonist ivuxolimab in advanced cancers. Study in general: Dose-escalation patients suffered from hepatocellular carcinoma, melanoma, renal cell or head and neck cancer.

In regard to this clone: Its antigen is currently unknown.

Any history of autoimmune disease or systemic immunosuppression disqualified patients. Only in-frame clones appear in the TCRdb table, and some are missing; sequencing was by immunoSEQ multiplex PCR. The table records over 40,000 clones, roughly four fifths of them present only once. V was pared by 3 bases and J by 1 base, with 7 bases between. Germline-derived CDR1 and CDR2 are KGHSH and LQKENI. This CDR3 region has 14 residues. Study-wide results and limits: CD4+ and CD8+ blood T cells expanded clonally by week 6 at 0.1 to 3.0 mg/kg.

The clonotype comes from an adult with an advanced solid tumor such as melanoma, head and neck, liver or kidney cancer. The J gene is TRBJ2-1, the V gene TRBV18; D gene unclear. The sample in question was CD4+ or CD8+ T cells sorted from blood, obtained in a trial of the OX40 agonist ivuxolimab. CDR3 in amino acids: CASSPDLSYNEQFF. The CDR3 DNA follows: TGTGCCAGCTCACCGGACCTATCCTACAATGAGCAGTTCTTC.